This T cell receptor (beta chain) was observed in a study of blood T cell repertoires in COVID-19. The overall study: Both acute and convalescent COVID-19 samples were obtained from the United States, Italy and Spain. In each case, the material was cDNA or gDNA derived from T cells, B-cell-depleted T cells, or PBMCs.

In the authors' workflow: Estimation of nucleated cell counts relied on the amplification of reference gene primers. Sequenced by immunoSEQ multiplex PCR; TCRdb stores in-frame clones only, minus some. V and J calls plus clone size are reproduced from that table; the DNA served to infer D and trimming. The sample yields about 280,000 clones, around 87% seen once. V shed 4 bases, J shed 5 bases, and the junction held 10 bases outside the gene matches. Germline V lookup: CDR1 MNHEY, CDR2 SVGEGT. This CDR3 is built from 15 residues. Specimen: peripheral blood. This TCR came from a woman aged 25 to 39 who had recovered from COVID-19. The rearrangement links TRBV6-2 or TRBV6-3 to TRBJ2-5; the match to TRBD2 covers 7 bases. The CDR3 reads CASSWTRGTWETQYF. In nucleotides, the CDR3 is TGTGCCAGCAGTTGGACTAGGGGAACTTGGGAGACCCAGTACTTC.